One sample yielded the 21 T cell receptor beta chains listed below, sequenced in a study of blood T cells in healthy people across ages. Combining a sample-barcoded 5' primer with a J-beta primer mix, a second PCR ran for roughly 6 to 12 cycles. MiXCR, run by TCRdb on the 5' RACE reads, gives a single entry per CDR3 protein. The top ten hold roughly 24% of the sample, which has 1.5 million to 2 million distinct CDR3 sequences, about 39% seen once. The source material was blood. The receptors were gathered from a human donor in good health.

V usage is TRBV20-1 and J usage is TRBJ1-6; D remains ambiguous. The V and J ends lost 6 bases and 4 bases respectively, with 7 bases between them. This CDR3 comprises 12 residues. Germline values: CDR1 DFQATT, CDR2 SNEGSKA (reference sequence). The CDR3 region is CSAGQYNSPLHF. In nucleotides, the CDR3 is TGCAGTGCAGGTCAATATAATTCACCCCTCCACTTT.

This rearrangement joins TRBV7-9 to TRBJ2-3; 7 bases are shared with TRBD2. The CDR3 length is 16 residues. With V trimmed by 3 bases and J by 5 bases, 11 bases remained unmatched. CDR1 is SEHNR and CDR2 is FQNEAQ in the germline V gene (reference sequence). The CDR3 DNA follows: TGTGCCAGCAGCTTCTCGCTGGGCGGGGGAGGAGATACGCAGTATTTT. This gives the protein CASSFSLGGGGDTQYF.

To note about this clonotype: At one end, the junction sequence differs from germline, possibly due to a read error. CDR3 sequence (DNA): TGTGCCAGCAGTGAAGGGACCCTCCCCACTCAGTCCCAGCATTTT. It codes for CASSEGTLPTQSQHF. The rearrangement links TRBV12-3 or TRBV12-4 to TRBJ1-5; tentatively, D is TRBD1 (5 bases). The CDR3 has 15 amino acids.

The V call is TRBV6-5, the J call TRBJ2-1; perhaps TRBD1 as D (5 bases). Germline CDR1 is MNHEY and CDR2 is SVGAGI. The CDR3 runs to 13 residues. V lost 5 bases and J 8 bases, leaving 13 bases between the germline ends. Here the CDR3 DNA reads TGTGCCAGCAGTCCCGGACATGGGGATGAGCAGTTCTTC. As protein: CASSPGHGDEQFF.

The V and J genes are TRBV5-4 and TRBJ2-5; no definite D call. Trimming stripped 3 bases from V and 3 bases from J, with 9 bases between. The CDR3 is 13 residues long. Germline lookup yields CDR1 SGHNT and CDR2 YYREEE (reference sequence). The CDR3 here is CASSSEWKETQYF. CDR3 DNA: TGTGCCAGCAGCTCGGAATGGAAAGAGACCCAGTACTTC.

The J gene is TRBJ1-5, the V gene TRBV20-1; D unclear. This CDR3 region has 14 residues. Deletions cut 6 bases from V and 4 bases from J, with 16 bases between. Per the germline V gene, CDR1 is DFQATT and CDR2 is SNEGSKA (reference sequence). This chain's CDR3 is CSAGAGQFNQPQHF. The CDR3, as DNA: TGCAGTGCCGGAGCGGGCCAATTTAATCAGCCCCAGCATTTT.

In nucleotides, the CDR3 is TGTGCCAGCAGTCCCCTTGCCGGGGCGGCAAATGGCTACACCTTC. It specifies CASSPLAGAANGYTF. The chain couples TRBV27 to TRBJ1-2, with D maybe TRBD1 (5 bases). The germline gives CDR1 MNHEY, CDR2 SMNVEV (reference sequence). The V end was cut by 5 bases, the J end by 6 bases, with 19 bases between. CDR3 length: 15 residues.

In its sample, this clonotype was seen a few times. The chain joins TRBV7-9 to TRBJ2-1; 8 positions agree with TRBD2. Looked up from germline, CDR1 is SEHNR and CDR2 is FQNEAQ (reference sequence). The CDR3 totals 19 residues. The ends lost 2 bases at V and 5 bases at J; junction bases unmatched: 17. The CDR3 DNA reads TGTGCCAGCAGCTTATTGGTCGCTTCGAGCGGGGGTTTGAACAATGAGCAGTTCTTC. As protein: CASSLLVASSGGLNNEQFF.

DNA of the CDR3: TGTGCCAGCAGCCCGTCCCCCAATGAGCAGTTCTTC. This gives the protein CASSPSPNEQFF. The rearrangement joins TRBV28 to TRBJ2-1; D remains unclear. The CDR3 is made up of 12 amino acids. The V gene's germline CDR1 is MDHEN and CDR2 SYDVKM. Trimming cost V 6 bases and J 6 bases, with 9 bases left between them.

This clonotype has just a few counts. The CDR3 loop reads CASSLSGGTGGNEQFF. In DNA form, the CDR3 reads TGTGCCAGCAGCCTCTCTGGAGGGACAGGGGGCAATGAGCAGTTCTTC. This chain connects TRBV7-3 to TRBJ2-1; 11 bases line up with TRBD1. The CDR3 contains 16 residues. V lost 5 bases to trimming and J lost 6 bases; unmatched junction nucleotides: 9. Looked up from germline, CDR1 is SGHTA and CDR2 is FQGTGA.

The chain employs TRBV11-2 and TRBJ2-1; unclear D gene. The CDR3 is 15 residues long. CDR1 and CDR2 (germline): SGHAT, FQNNGV. The V and J ends lost 4 bases and 0 bases respectively, with 10 bases between them. The CDR3 spells CASSYPGPSYNEQFF. DNA for the CDR3: TGTGCCAGCAGCTACCCGGGCCCCTCCTACAATGAGCAGTTCTTC.

The sample holds a few counts of this clonotype. The gene calls are TRBV18 and TRBJ2-6; a possible D gene is TRBD1 (5 bases). CDR1 is KGHSH, CDR2 LQKENI, per germline. V gave up 3 bases and J gave up 0 bases, with 18 bases separating them. This CDR3 region has 19 residues. CDR3 DNA: TGTGCCAGCTCACCGCAGGGTTCGTTGGAACACTCTGGGGCCAACGTCCTGACTTTC. Translating gives CASSPQGSLEHSGANVLTF.

This clonotype was counted a few times. The genes are TRBV3-1 and TRBJ2-1, with 8 bases matching TRBD2. The CDR3 is 18 residues long. Trimming removed 1 base from V and 8 bases from J; junction bases left unmatched: 16. Germline V CDR1 and CDR2: LGHDT, YNNKEL (reference sequence). The CDR3 loop is CASSQVRALAEGWDEQFF. CDR3 DNA sequence: TGTGCCAGCAGCCAAGTTCGAGCACTAGCGGAGGGTTGGGATGAGCAGTTCTTC.

The V and J genes are TRBV6-5 and TRBJ1-3; D is undetermined. The CDR3 extends over 16 amino acids. The germline V gene encodes CDR1 MNHEY and CDR2 SVGAGI. Trimming took 6 bases from V and 0 from J, leaving 15 bases between them. In DNA form, the CDR3 reads TGTGCCAGCAGCCCCCGGGGTCTCCTCTCTGGAAACACCATATATTTT. It codes for CASSPRGLLSGNTIYF.

The chain combines TRBV7-2 with TRBJ2-7; 11 nucleotides match TRBD2. Germline CDR1 and CDR2: SGHTA and FQGNSA. This CDR3 has 15 residues. Trimming removed 5 bases from V and 7 bases from J; junction bases left unmatched: 10. The CDR3 is CASSNLAGGYNEQYF. CDR3 sequence (DNA): TGTGCCAGCAGCAATCTAGCGGGGGGTTACAATGAGCAGTACTTC.

The chain combines TRBV11-2 with TRBJ2-2; 8 bases are shared with TRBD1. The CDR3 is made up of 16 amino acids. V dropped 8 bases and J dropped 7; count of bases not matched to a gene: 15. Germline V gives CDR1 SGHAT, CDR2 FQNNGV. For the CDR3, the DNA is TGTGCCAGCGCCAACGCGGCAGGGGGCATTATCGGGGAGCTGTTTTTT. Its translation is CASANAAGGIIGELFF.

This chain joins TRBV10-3 and TRBJ2-5; D is possibly TRBD2 (7 bases). The length of the CDR3 is 15 residues. CDR1 and CDR2 (germline): ENHRY, SYGVKD. V was shortened by 3 bases and J by 2 bases, with 13 bases between the two germline ends. Here the CDR3 DNA reads TGTGCCATCAGTGATGTAAGCGGGACACAAGAGACCCAGTACTTC. This translates into CAISDVSGTQETQYF.

The rearrangement links TRBV29-1 to TRBJ1-1, with unresolved D. CDR3 length: 16 residues. Germline CDR1 is SQVTM and CDR2 is ANQGSEA. V was clipped by 7 bases and J by 3 bases, with 24 bases between them. The CDR3 bases are TGCAGCGCCGCACGGGGTACGGTGGGGAGGGACACTGAAGCTTTCTTT. Translation gives CSAARGTVGRDTEAFF.

The CDR3 nucleotides are TGCGCCAGCAGTGAGAACCCGGACGCCTTCAACGAGCAGTACTTC. It encodes CASSENPDAFNEQYF. The chain carries TRBV10-2 and TRBJ2-7; D is uncertain. The CDR3 has 15 amino acids. V was cut by 2 bases and J by 5 bases, with 16 bases left in between. Germline lookup yields CDR1 WSHSY and CDR2 SAAADI.

Note on this clonotype: A read error may account for a junction end that differs from germline. This chain joins TRBV29-1 and TRBJ2-3, with a possible D match to TRBD1 (5 bases). CDR1 SQVTM and CDR2 ANQGSEA come from the germline V gene. This CDR3 is built from 14 residues. The CDR3 nucleotides read TGCAGCGTTCGCCGGACATCGAGCACAGATGCGCAGTATTTT. Residues: CSVRRTSSTDAQYF.

The chain recombines TRBV20-1 with TRBJ1-2; D is undetermined. Germline V gene data show CDR1 as DFQATT and CDR2 as SNEGSKA (reference sequence). The CDR3 contains 14 residues. The CDR3 coding sequence is TGCAGCGCCTACTCCGGGCTCAAGGGAGGTGGCTACACCTTC. This translates into CSAYSGLKGGGYTF.